These 7 T cell receptor beta chains came from one sample sequenced in a study of CD8+ T cells in alopecia areata. Treatment indicated: oral pan-JAK inhibitor, 5-10 mg twice daily. Sequencing used cDNA as its template, made by extracting RNA and reverse transcribing it. Method: immunoSEQ multiplex PCR; TCRdb's copy keeps in-frame clones and lacks some. The profile shows about 280,000 clones, 58% of them singletons. Material: CD4+ T cells sorted from blood, obtained at week 24, from a patient treated with tofacitinib. These receptors all stem from a human donor with alopecia areata.

V gene TRBV27 combines with J gene TRBJ2-5; TRBD2 matches at 15 bases. Germline V gene lookup returns CDR1 MNHEY and CDR2 SMNVEV (reference sequence). The V gene end was trimmed by 5 bases and the J gene end by 1 base; junction bases not matched to a gene: 2. The CDR3 contains 16 residues. The CDR3 region has the DNA TGTGCCAGCAGTCCGGGACTAGCGGGGGGCCAAGAGACCCAGTACTTC. This sequence encodes CASSPGLAGGQETQYF.

The chain couples TRBV5-1 to TRBJ2-7; tentatively, D is TRBD1 (6 bases). The CDR3 is 16 amino acids. Trimming shortened V by 0 bases and J by 0 bases, and 13 bases separated the two germline ends. Per germline, CDR1 SGHRS and CDR2 YFSETQ. The CDR3 protein is CASSLAAGALSYEQYF. For the CDR3, the DNA is TGCGCCAGCAGCTTGGCCGCAGGGGCCCTCTCCTACGAGCAGTACTTC.

The V gene is TRBV6-5, the J gene TRBJ1-1, with D possibly TRBD1 on 5 matching bases. V was cut by 6 bases and J by 10 bases, with 18 bases left in between. In germline, CDR1 is MNHEY, CDR2 SVGAGI. This CDR3 has 13 amino acids. This CDR3 reads CASSHRDRTRAFF. In nucleotides, the CDR3 is TGTGCCAGCAGCCATCGGGACCGAACCCGAGCTTTCTTT.

The chain links TRBV5-1 to TRBJ1-6; D unresolved. The V and J ends lost 0 bases and 8 bases respectively, with 6 bases between them. The CDR3 loop spans 13 amino acids. Germline V gene lookup returns CDR1 SGHRS and CDR2 YFSETQ. CDR3 in amino acids: CASSLGTDSPLHF. As DNA, the CDR3 is TGCGCCAGCAGCTTGGGTACTGATTCACCCCTCCACTTT.

The chain is built from TRBV2 and TRBJ1-2, with D tentatively TRBD1 (6 bases). CDR1 SNHLY and CDR2 FYNNEI come from the germline V gene. The CDR3 has 15 residues. Trimming stripped 7 bases from V and 0 bases from J, with 15 bases between. In DNA, the CDR3 is TGTGCCAGCACCCTGGACAGTCTAACTAACTATGGCTACACCTTC. Protein product: CASTLDSLTNYGYTF.

This chain connects TRBV2 to TRBJ1-1, with D hard to call. CDR3 length: 14 residues. V was trimmed by 4 bases and J by 0 bases, leaving 9 bases between them. The germline V gene has CDR1 SNHLY and CDR2 FYNNEI. The DNA of the CDR3 is TGTGCCAGCAGTGCAGGACCGCTGAACACTGAAGCTTTCTTT. The encoded protein is CASSAGPLNTEAFF.

This chain uses TRBV9 with TRBJ2-3; 10 nucleotides align to TRBD2. The CDR3 has 16 amino acids. The germline gives CDR1 SGDLS, CDR2 YYNGEE. J lost 1 base, V lost 4 bases, and 6 bases had no gene match. The CDR3 DNA reads TGTGCCAGCAGCCCGAGGGGGACTAGCGGCACAGATACGCAGTATTTT. Translation gives CASSPRGTSGTDTQYF.